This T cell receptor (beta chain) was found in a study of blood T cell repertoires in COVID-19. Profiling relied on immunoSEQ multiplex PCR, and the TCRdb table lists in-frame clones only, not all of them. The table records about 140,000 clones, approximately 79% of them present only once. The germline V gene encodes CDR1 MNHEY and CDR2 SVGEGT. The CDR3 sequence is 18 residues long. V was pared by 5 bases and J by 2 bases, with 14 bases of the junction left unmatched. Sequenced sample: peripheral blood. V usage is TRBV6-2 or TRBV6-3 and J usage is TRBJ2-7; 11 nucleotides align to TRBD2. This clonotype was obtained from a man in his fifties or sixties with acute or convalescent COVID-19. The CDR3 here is CASSTARVPGLAAYEQYF. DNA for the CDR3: TGTGCCAGCAGTACCGCCAGGGTACCGGGACTAGCGGCCTACGAGCAGTACTTC.